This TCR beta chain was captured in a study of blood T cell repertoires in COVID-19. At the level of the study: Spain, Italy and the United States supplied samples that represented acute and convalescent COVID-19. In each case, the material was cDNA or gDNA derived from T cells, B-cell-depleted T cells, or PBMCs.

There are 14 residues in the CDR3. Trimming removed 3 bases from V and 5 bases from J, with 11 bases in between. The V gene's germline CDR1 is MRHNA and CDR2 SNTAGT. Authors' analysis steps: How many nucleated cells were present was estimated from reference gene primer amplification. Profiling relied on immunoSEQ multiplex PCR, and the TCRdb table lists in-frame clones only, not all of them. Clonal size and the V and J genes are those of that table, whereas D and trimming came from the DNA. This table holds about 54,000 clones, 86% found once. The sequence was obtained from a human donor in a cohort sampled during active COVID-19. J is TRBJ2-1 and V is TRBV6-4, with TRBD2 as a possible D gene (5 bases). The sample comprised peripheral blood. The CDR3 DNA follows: TGTGCCAGCAGTGATACTAGAACCCACAATGAGCAGTTCTTC. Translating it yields CASSDTRTHNEQFF.